The present T cell receptor beta chain was sequenced within a study of brain T cells in children with intractable seizures. Trimming shortened V by 1 base and J by 3 bases, and 12 bases separated the two germline ends. CDR3 length: 15 amino acids. Germline-derived CDR1 and CDR2 are SGHAT and FQNNGV. Clones were sequenced by immunoSEQ multiplex PCR, and TCRdb holds only the in-frame ones, with some missing. The top ten clones hold about 1.4% of a sample with 65,000 to 85,000 clones, about 93% of them seen once. Surgery cases with the highest brain T cell transcript signatures were chosen for sequencing. Before surgery, patients took at least one anti-epileptic drug. About this clone itself: Its antigen remains unknown.

General observations from the study: Pre- and post-surgery blood differed in depth, so pre-surgery absences may be undersampling. Only CDR3 sequence similarity suggested viral specificity, without known HCMV serostatus.

The receptor's source is a boy younger than two with tuberous sclerosis and intractable seizures. The sequences come from peripheral blood, collected at surgery. This sequence joins TRBV11-2 and TRBJ1-2; unclear D gene. The CDR3 here is CASSLVWSRDYGYTF. In DNA, the CDR3 is TGTGCCAGCAGCTTAGTATGGAGTAGGGACTATGGCTACACCTTC.